The sample holds many counts of the clone carrying this T cell receptor beta chain. This entry is derived from a study of T cells after yellow fever vaccination. Unmatched junction bases numbered 2, after V lost 3 bases and J lost 4 bases. The CDR3 is 13 amino acids. Germline CDR1 is LGHDT and CDR2 is YNNKEL (reference sequence). MiXCR was run by TCRdb on the 5' RACE reads, yielding one entry per CDR3 protein. Of more than 300,000 distinct CDR3 sequences listed, around 4.3% were seen once; the top ten hold 15% to 20%. V gene TRBV3-1 combines with J gene TRBJ1-2; 7 nucleotides match TRBD1. This sample comprised PBMCs, obtained 15 days after the yellow fever booster vaccination. This sequence originates from a man younger than 30 who received the YFV17D yellow fever vaccine. In nucleotides, the CDR3 is TGTGCCAGCAGCCAGGGACAGAGCTATGGCTACACCTTC. Its translation is CASSQGQSYGYTF.